A selection of T cell receptor beta chains follows, all from one sample in a study of PD-1 blockade in classical Hodgkin lymphoma. The table came from immunoSEQ multiplex PCR; TCRdb's copy has only in-frame clones and leaves some out. The profile covers more than 3,500 clones, with around 87% appearing a single time and about 28% taken by the ten largest. This specimen was CD4+ T cells from blood, taken at baseline. These receptors were taken from a human donor with classical Hodgkin lymphoma. Each CDR3 is given with its conserved first and last residue. D genes are given only for firm matches. Size tells how often a clone was seen (once, few, many) or the class of an expanded clone, and some rows leave it out.

j_call	d_call	clone_size	v_call	cdr3_nt	cdr3_aa
TRBJ2-7	.	.	TRBV19	TGTGCCAGTAGTATTATTGCCGGGGACGAGCAGTACTTC	CASSIIAGDEQYF
TRBJ2-2	.	.	TRBV6-1	TGTGCCAGCAGTGAACAGTGGAGGGGGCGAGTCGGGGAGCTGTTTTTT	CASSEQWRGRVGELFF
TRBJ2-2	TRBD2	.	TRBV7-3	TGTGCCAGCAGCTTAGGGGGGACTAGCTTCACCGGGGAGCTGTTTTTT	CASSLGGTSFTGELFF
TRBJ1-1	TRBD1	.	TRBV29-1	TGCAGCGTTGACCGGCAGGGGGTAGTTCGGGCTTTCTTT	CSVDRQGVVRAFF
TRBJ2-2	TRBD1	.	TRBV18	TGTGCCAGCTCATTGCCCGACAGGGGGCCGAACACCGGGGAGCTGTTTTTT	CASSLPDRGPNTGELFF
TRBJ1-2	.	.	TRBV6-1	TGTGCCAGCAGCAGGGCCCCTAACTATGGCTACACCTTC	CASSRAPNYGYTF
TRBJ2-6	.	.	TRBV27	TGTGCCAGCGCCACGGGGTACCTGATGGCCAACGTCCTGACTTTC	CASATGYLMANVLTF
TRBJ1-3	.	once	TRBV6-1	TGTGCCAGCAGTGAAGCAGGAGGGGGTGTAAACACCATATATTTT	CASSEAGGGVNTIYF
TRBJ2-7	.	.	TRBV19	TGTGCCAGTAACAAAGGACACCCCTCCTACGAGCAGTACTTC	CASNKGHPSYEQYF
TRBJ1-5	.	few	TRBV18	TGTGCCAGCTCACCACCTCACATGGACAGCCTTGGGCCCCAGCATTTT	CASSPPHMDSLGPQHF
TRBJ2-4	.	.	TRBV11-1	TGTGCCAGCAGCTTAGTGGGGGCCAAAAACATTCAGTACTTC	CASSLVGAKNIQYF
TRBJ2-3	.	.	TRBV29-1	TGCAGCGTTGAAGGAGATAGCTCCTCAGATACGCAGTATTTT	CSVEGDSSSDTQYF
TRBJ2-3	.	.	TRBV19	TGTGCCAGTAGTATCCTACCGGTAGGGGTTGGCACAGATACGCAGTATTTT	CASSILPVGVGTDTQYF
TRBJ2-5	.	.	TRBV5-6	TGTGCCAGCAGCTTGGTTTCCAGTCAAGAGACCCAGTACTTC	CASSLVSSQETQYF
TRBJ2-1	TRBD1	once	TRBV11-1	TGTGCCAGCAGCTTAAGTCAGGGGGCCTACAATGAGCAGTTCTTC	CASSLSQGAYNEQFF
TRBJ2-7	TRBD1	.	TRBV7-2	TGTGCCAGCAGCCCCCGGACAGGGGGCGGCGAGCAGTACTTC	CASSPRTGGGEQYF
TRBJ2-5	.	.	TRBV7-8	TGTGCCAGCAGCTTGTTCTGGCCTGTGGATGAGCAGTACTTC	CASSLFWPVDEQYF
TRBJ1-4	.	.	TRBV19	TGTGCCAGTGGTACTGGGCAGCCCGTCGCGAAACTGTTTTTT	CASGTGQPVAKLFF
TRBJ1-5	TRBD1	.	TRBV4-2	TGTGCCAGCAGCCAAGATCTAGGGACAGGGGAGGAGCAGCCCCAGCATTTT	CASSQDLGTGEEQPQHF
TRBJ1-3	.	.	TRBV10-3	TGTGCCATCAGTGACCCGGGGGGACGCTCTGGAAACACCATATATTTT	CAISDPGGRSGNTIYF
TRBJ2-2	.	.	TRBV4-1	TGCGCCAGCAGCCAAGGGGGGTACACCGGGGAGCTGTTTTTT	CASSQGGYTGELFF
TRBJ1-1	TRBD1	.	TRBV18	TGTGCCAGCTCGGAGACAGGGGGCGGGGACACTGAAGCTTTCTTT	CASSETGGGDTEAFF
TRBJ2-3	.	.	TRBV7-9	TGTGCCAGCAGCCTAGACAGTGAAGTTGATACGCAGTATTTT	CASSLDSEVDTQYF
TRBJ1-1	.	.	TRBV5-5	TGTGCCAGCAGCTTGTTACAAGGCTACACTGAAGCTTTCTTT	CASSLLQGYTEAFF
TRBJ1-6	.	few	TRBV5-8	TGTGCCAGCAGCCCGGGACGGATTAATTCACCCCTCCACTTT	CASSPGRINSPLHF
TRBJ2-7	TRBD2	.	TRBV18	TGTGCCAGCTCACCAGGACTAGCGGGAGATACCTACGAGCAGTACTTC	CASSPGLAGDTYEQYF
TRBJ2-5	.	.	TRBV4-2	TGTGCCAGCAGCCAAGATAGGCAGAGGGAGACCCAGTACTTC	CASSQDRQRETQYF
TRBJ2-5	TRBD2	.	TRBV7-8	TGTGCCAGCAGCTTGGGACTAGCATACGAGACCCAGTACTTC	CASSLGLAYETQYF
TRBJ1-2	.	.	TRBV14	TGTGCCAGCAGCCAATTCCAGCACAGCTATGGCTACACCTTC	CASSQFQHSYGYTF
TRBJ1-2	.	few	TRBV28	TGTGCCAGCAGCCGACCCCCGGGACACTATGGCTACACCTTC	CASSRPPGHYGYTF
TRBJ2-5	.	.	TRBV7-6	TGTGCCAGCAGGCCCCGGACGATGGAGACCCAGTACTTC	CASRPRTMETQYF
TRBJ1-3	TRBD1	.	TRBV10-3	TGTGCCATCAGTGAGACAGGGGGTGACGCTGGAAACACCATATATTTT	CAISETGGDAGNTIYF
TRBJ2-1	TRBD1	.	TRBV5-6	TGTGCCAGCAGCCTGGGACAGGGAACCGGAGATGAGCAGTTCTTC	CASSLGQGTGDEQFF
TRBJ2-3	TRBD2	.	TRBV6-5	TGTGCCAGCAGTTACTCGCTAGCGGGAGGAGATACGCAGTATTTT	CASSYSLAGGDTQYF
TRBJ1-1	.	.	TRBV7-5	TGTGCCAGCAGCCGAACCCAGGGGAATTGGGCTGAAGCTTTCTTT	CASSRTQGNWAEAFF
TRBJ2-7	.	.	TRBV5-4	TGTGCCAGCAGCTTGGGCACGGATCCATCCTACGAGCAGTACTTC	CASSLGTDPSYEQYF
TRBJ1-5	.	.	TRBV19	TGTGCCAGTAGTATCTTTGGTAGGGATAGCAATCAGCCCCAGCATTTT	CASSIFGRDSNQPQHF
TRBJ1-3	.	.	TRBV11-3	TGTGCCAGCAGCCGGGGGGCCGGAAACACCATATATTTT	CASSRGAGNTIYF
TRBJ1-6	.	few	TRBV6-6	TGTGCCAGCAGTCCCGAGGTGGCACCCCTCCACTTT	CASSPEVAPLHF
TRBJ2-1	.	.	TRBV4-1	TGCGCCAGCAGCCAAGAATGGACTCCTCACTACAATGAGCAGTTCTTC	CASSQEWTPHYNEQFF
TRBJ1-2	.	.	TRBV7-9	TGTGCCAGCAGCTTACGGGCGACCTATGGCTACACCTTC	CASSLRATYGYTF
TRBJ2-5	TRBD1	.	TRBV6-5	TGTGCCAGCAGTCAGGGACAGGGGATGATTCACTTC	CASSQGQGMIHF
TRBJ1-2	TRBD1	.	TRBV10-2	TGCGCCAGCAGTCCAACGACAGGGGGAAGGGGCTACACCTTC	CASSPTTGGRGYTF
TRBJ2-7	.	.	TRBV11-2	TGTGCCAGCAGTACTCTCGGATCAGGGGTGGACTACGAGCAGTACTTC	CASSTLGSGVDYEQYF
TRBJ2-1	.	.	TRBV7-3	TGTGCCAGCAGCTTAAGTCCAGGGGGAGGGAATGAGCAGTTCTTC	CASSLSPGGGNEQFF
TRBJ1-1	.	.	TRBV28	TGTGCCAGCAGTTCCCAGGGAGGGGTGAACACTGAAGCTTTCTTT	CASSSQGGVNTEAFF
TRBJ1-3	.	.	TRBV5-4	TGTGCCAGCAGCTTGGCCGAGGGGGCTGGAAACACCATATATTTT	CASSLAEGAGNTIYF
TRBJ2-7	TRBD1	.	TRBV6-1	TGTGCCAGCAGTGCCCGACAGGGTACGGGGGAGCAGTACTTC	CASSARQGTGEQYF
TRBJ1-3	.	.	TRBV6-1	TGTGCCAGCAGTGAGGTTGGAAACACCATATATTTT	CASSEVGNTIYF
TRBJ2-3	TRBD2	.	TRBV7-9	TGTGCCAGCTCAAGCGGGGGAGTAGATACGCAGTATTTT	CASSSGGVDTQYF
TRBJ1-4	.	.	TRBV19	TGTGCCAGTAGTATAGGCCGGAGTAATGAAAAACTGTTTTTT	CASSIGRSNEKLFF
TRBJ1-2	TRBD1	.	TRBV6-6	TGTGCCAGCAGTTACACCACAGGGGGCGCGGGGGGCTACACCTTC	CASSYTTGGAGGYTF
TRBJ2-7	.	.	TRBV21-1	TGTGCCAGCAACCGGGGCCGAGGGAGCGGGAACCACGAGCAGTACTTC	CASNRGRGSGNHEQYF
TRBJ2-5	.	.	TRBV20-1	TGCAGTGCTAGGGTCCAAGAGACCCAGTACTTC	CSARVQETQYF
TRBJ1-5	.	.	TRBV7-8	TGTGCCAGCAGCTTAGCGCTGAAGGGAAGGGATCAGCCCCAGCATTTT	CASSLALKGRDQPQHF
TRBJ2-7	TRBD1	.	TRBV5-5	TGTGCCAGCAGCTTGCGCTCCGGGACAGGGAACGAGCAGTACTTC	CASSLRSGTGNEQYF
TRBJ2-1	TRBD1	few	TRBV27	TGTGCCAGCCGGGGGACAGGTTCGTTCCTCTCCTACAATGAGCAGTTCTTC	CASRGTGSFLSYNEQFF